The present TCR beta chain was sequenced within a study of cytomegalovirus exposure and HLA in healthy donors. For the study at large: The study's early data release held about 85 million unique TCRs from HLA-typed donors.

With regard to this clone: Antigen: not known.

Study outcomes and limitations: Several V segments, TRBV6-2 and TRBV6-3 among them, could not be told apart and were dropped.

Germline V CDR1 and CDR2: MNHEY, SMNVEV (reference sequence). The V gene lost 5 bases and the J gene lost 2 bases, with 16 bases spanning the gap. The CDR3 has 16 residues. 13 Jbeta primers and 60 Vbeta primers were used for the PCR. Profiled with immunoSEQ multiplex PCR; TCRdb holds only in-frame clones, not every one. This sample has 150,000 to 200,000 clones; approximately 82% occur once, and the top ten carry about 1.7%. Specimen: PBMCs. The clonotype comes from a woman younger than 30 in good health and CMV-seronegative. The genes are TRBV27 and TRBJ2-1; D possibly corresponds to TRBD2 (6 bases). CDR3 bases: TGTGCCAGCAGTCCTTTTAGCGGACCTACCTACAATGAGCAGTTCTTC. Its translation is CASSPFSGPTYNEQFF.